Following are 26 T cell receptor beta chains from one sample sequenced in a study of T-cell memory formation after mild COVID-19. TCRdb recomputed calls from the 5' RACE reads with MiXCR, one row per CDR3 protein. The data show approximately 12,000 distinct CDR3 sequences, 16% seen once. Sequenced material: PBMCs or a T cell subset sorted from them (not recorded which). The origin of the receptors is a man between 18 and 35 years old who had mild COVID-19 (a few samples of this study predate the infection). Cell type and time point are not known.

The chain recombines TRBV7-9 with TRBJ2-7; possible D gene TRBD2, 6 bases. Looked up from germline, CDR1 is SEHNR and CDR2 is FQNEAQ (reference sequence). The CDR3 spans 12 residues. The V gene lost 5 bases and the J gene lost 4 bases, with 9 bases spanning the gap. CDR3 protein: CASSPGGYEQYF. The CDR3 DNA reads TGTGCCAGCAGCCCCGGAGGGTACGAGCAGTACTTC.

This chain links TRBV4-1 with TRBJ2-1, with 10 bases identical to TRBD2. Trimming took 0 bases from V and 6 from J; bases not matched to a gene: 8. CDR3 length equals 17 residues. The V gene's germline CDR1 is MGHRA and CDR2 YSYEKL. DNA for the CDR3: TGCGCCAGCAGCCAAGAGCGAGCGGGGGGGAGATCCAATGAGCAGTTCTTC. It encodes CASSQERAGGRSNEQFF.

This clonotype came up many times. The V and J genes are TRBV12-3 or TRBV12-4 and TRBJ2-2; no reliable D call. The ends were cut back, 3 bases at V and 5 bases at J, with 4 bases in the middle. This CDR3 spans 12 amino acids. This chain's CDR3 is CASSFGTGELFF. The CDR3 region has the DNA TGTGCCAGCAGTTTCGGTACCGGGGAGCTGTTTTTT.

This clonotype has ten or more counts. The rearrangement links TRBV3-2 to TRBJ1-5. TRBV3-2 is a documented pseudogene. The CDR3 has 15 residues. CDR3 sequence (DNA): TGTGCCAGCAGCCAAGAAATTAGGGAGGGTCAGCCCCAGCATTTT. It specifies CASSQEIREGQPQHF.

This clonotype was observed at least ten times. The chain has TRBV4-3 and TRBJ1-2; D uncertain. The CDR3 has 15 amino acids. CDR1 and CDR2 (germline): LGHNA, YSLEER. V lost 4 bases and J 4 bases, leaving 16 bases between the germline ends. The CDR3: CASSPIVLSPYGYTF. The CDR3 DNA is TGCGCCAGCAGCCCCATTGTCCTATCTCCCTATGGCTACACCTTC.

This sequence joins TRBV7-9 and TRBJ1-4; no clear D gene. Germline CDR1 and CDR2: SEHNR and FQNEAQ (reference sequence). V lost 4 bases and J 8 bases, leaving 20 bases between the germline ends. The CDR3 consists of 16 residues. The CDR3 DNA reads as TGTGCCAGCAGCTGGTCTGGAGAGATTCGTCAAGAAAAACTGTTTTTT. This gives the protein CASSWSGEIRQEKLFF.

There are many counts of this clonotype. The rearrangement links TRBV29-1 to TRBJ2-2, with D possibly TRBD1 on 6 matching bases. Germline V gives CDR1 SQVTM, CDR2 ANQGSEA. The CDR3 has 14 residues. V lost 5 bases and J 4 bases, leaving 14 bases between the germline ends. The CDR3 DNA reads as TGCAGCGTTTCTAGGACAGAGATCACCGGGGAGCTGTTTTTT. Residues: CSVSRTEITGELFF.

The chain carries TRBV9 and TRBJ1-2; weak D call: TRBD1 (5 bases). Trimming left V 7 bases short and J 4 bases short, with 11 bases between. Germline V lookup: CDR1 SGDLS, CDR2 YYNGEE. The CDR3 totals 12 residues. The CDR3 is CASEGTSYGYTF. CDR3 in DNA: TGTGCCAGCGAAGGGACTTCCTATGGCTACACCTTC. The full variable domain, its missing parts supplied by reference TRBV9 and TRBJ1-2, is DSGVTQTPKHLITATGQRVTLRCSPRSGDLSVYWYQQSLDQGLQFLIQYYNGEERAKGNILERFSAQQFPDLHSELNLSSLELGDSALYFCASEGTSYGYTFGSGTRLTVV.

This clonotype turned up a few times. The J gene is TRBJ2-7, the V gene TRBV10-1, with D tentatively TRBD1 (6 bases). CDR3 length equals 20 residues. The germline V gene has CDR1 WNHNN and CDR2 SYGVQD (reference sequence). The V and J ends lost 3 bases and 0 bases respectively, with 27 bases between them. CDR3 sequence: CASSEGFVPGALFSSYEQYV. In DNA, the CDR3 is TGCGCCAGCAGTGAAGGTTTCGTCCCAGGGGCTCTTTTTAGCTCCTACGAGCAGTACGTC.

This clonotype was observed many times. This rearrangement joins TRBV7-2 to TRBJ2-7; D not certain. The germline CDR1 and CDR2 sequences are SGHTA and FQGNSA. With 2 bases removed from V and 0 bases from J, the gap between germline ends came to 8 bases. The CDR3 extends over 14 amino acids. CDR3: CASSLKRSSYEQYF. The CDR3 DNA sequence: TGTGCCAGCAGCTTAAAGCGTTCCTCCTACGAGCAGTACTTC.

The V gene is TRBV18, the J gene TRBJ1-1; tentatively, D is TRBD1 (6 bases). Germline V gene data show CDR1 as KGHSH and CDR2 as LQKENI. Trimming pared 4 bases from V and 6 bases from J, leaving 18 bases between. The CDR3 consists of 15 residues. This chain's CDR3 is CASSRRTDPWPEAFF. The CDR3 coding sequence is TGTGCCAGCTCACGCAGGACAGACCCGTGGCCTGAAGCTTTCTTT.

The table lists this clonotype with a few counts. CDR3 DNA sequence: TGTGCCAGCAGTTACCGGACCGAGACTGGTCGGGTTAATGAAAAACTGTTTTTT. Protein product: CASSYRTETGRVNEKLFF. The chain combines TRBV6-5 with TRBJ1-4; D is uncertain. The V end lost 2 bases, the J end lost 4 bases, and 20 bases lay between the germline ends. The CDR3 extends over 18 amino acids. Germline V gene data show CDR1 as MNHEY and CDR2 as SVGAGI.

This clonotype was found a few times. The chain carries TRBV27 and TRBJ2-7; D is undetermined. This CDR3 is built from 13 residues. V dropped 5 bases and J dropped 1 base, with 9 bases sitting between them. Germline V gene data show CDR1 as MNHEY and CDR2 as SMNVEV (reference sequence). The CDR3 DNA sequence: TGTGCCAGCAGTCACGGGCCATCCTACGAGCAGTACGTC. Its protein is CASSHGPSYEQYV.

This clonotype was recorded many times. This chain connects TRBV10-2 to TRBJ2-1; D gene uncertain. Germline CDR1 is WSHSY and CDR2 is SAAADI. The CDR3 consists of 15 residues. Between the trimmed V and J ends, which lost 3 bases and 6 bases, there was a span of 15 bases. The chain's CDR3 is CASSDHSLLSNEQFF. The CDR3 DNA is TGCGCCAGCAGTGACCACTCCCTGTTATCCAATGAGCAGTTCTTC.

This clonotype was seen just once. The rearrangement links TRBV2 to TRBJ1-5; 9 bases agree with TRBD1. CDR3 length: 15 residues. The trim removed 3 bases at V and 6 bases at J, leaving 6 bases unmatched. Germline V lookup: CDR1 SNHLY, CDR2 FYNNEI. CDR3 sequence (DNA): TGTGCCAGCAGTGACGGGACAGGGTTCAGTCAGCCCCAGCATTTT. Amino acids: CASSDGTGFSQPQHF.

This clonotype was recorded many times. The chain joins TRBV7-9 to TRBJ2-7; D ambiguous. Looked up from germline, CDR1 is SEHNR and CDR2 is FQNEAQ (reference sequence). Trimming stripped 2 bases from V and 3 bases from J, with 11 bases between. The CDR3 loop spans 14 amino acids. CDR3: CASSLYGRNYEQYV. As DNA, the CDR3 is TGTGCCAGCAGCTTATACGGCAGAAACTACGAGCAGTACGTC.

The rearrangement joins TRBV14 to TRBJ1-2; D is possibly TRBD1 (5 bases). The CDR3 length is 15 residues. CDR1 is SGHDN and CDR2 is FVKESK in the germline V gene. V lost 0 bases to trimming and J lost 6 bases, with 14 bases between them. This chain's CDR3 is CASSQDPYGGDGYTF. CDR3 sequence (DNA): TGTGCCAGCAGCCAAGATCCTTATGGGGGTGATGGCTACACCTTC. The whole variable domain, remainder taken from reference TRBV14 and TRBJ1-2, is EAGVTQFPSHSVIEKGQTVTLRCDPISGHDNLYWYRRVMGKEIKFLLHFVKESKQDESGMPNNRFLAERTGGTYSTLKVQPAELEDSGVYFCASSQDPYGGDGYTFGSGTRLTVV.

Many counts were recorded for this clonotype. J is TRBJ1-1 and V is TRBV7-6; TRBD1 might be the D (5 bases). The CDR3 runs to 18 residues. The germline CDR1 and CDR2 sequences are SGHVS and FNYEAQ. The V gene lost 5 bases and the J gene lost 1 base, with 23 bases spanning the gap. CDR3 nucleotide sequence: TGTGCCAGCAGCCCCAGGGACCCCCAGTCACTAGAGAACACTGAAGCTTTCTTT. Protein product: CASSPRDPQSLENTEAFF.

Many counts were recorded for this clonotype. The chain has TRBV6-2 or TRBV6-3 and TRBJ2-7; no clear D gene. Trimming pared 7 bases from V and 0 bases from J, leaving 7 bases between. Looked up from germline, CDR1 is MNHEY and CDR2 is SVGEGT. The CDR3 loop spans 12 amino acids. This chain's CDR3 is CASTQTSYEQYF. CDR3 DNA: TGTGCCAGCACCCAGACCTCCTACGAGCAGTACTTC.

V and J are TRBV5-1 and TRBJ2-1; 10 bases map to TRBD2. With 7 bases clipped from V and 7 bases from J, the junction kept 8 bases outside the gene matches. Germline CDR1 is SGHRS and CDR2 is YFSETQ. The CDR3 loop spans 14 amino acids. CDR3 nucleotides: TGCGCCAGCTTGGCAGCGGGGGGGGGAAATGAGCAGTTCTTC. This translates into CASLAAGGGNEQFF.

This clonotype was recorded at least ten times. CDR3 sequence (DNA): TGTGCCAGCAGCTCAAGCCCCCCGGACAGGGTCTTCTACGAGCAGTACTTC. This gives the protein CASSSSPPDRVFYEQYF. The chain links TRBV7-9 to TRBJ2-7, with 8 bases matching TRBD1. Unmatched junction bases numbered 14, after V lost 4 bases and J lost 3 bases. The CDR3 consists of 17 residues. Germline CDR1 reads SEHNR; CDR2 reads FQNEAQ (reference sequence).

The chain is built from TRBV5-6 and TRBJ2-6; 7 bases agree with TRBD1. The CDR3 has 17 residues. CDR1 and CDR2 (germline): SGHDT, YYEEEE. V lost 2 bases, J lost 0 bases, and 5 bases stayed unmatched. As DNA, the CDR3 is TGTGCCAGCAGCTTCGGGACAGAAGTCTCTGGGGCCAACGTCCTGACTTTC. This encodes CASSFGTEVSGANVLTF.

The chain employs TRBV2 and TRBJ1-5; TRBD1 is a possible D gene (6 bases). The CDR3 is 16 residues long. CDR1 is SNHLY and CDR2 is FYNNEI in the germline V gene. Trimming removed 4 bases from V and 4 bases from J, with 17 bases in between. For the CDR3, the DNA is TGTGCCAGCAGTGTGCGATTTGGACAGACAAATCAGCCCCAGCATTTT. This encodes CASSVRFGQTNQPQHF. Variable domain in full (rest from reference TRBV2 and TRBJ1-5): EPEVTQTPSHQVTQMGQEVILRCVPISNHLYFYWYRQILGQKVEFLVSFYNNEISEKSEIFDDQFSVERPDGSNFTLKIRSTKLEDSAMYFCASSVRFGQTNQPQHFGDGTRLSIL.

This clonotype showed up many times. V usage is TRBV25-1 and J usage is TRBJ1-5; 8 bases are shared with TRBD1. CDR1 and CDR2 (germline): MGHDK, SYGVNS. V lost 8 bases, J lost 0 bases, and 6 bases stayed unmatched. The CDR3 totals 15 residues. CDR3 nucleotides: TGTGCCAGCTCGGACAGGGCCGATAGCAATCAGCCCCAGCATTTT. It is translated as CASSDRADSNQPQHF.

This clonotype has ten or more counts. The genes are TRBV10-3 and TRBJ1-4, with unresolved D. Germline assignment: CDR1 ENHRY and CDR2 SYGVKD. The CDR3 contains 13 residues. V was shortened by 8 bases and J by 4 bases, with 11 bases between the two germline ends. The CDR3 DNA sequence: TGTGCCATCTCTTCCGGGGATAATGAAAAACTGTTTTTT. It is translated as CAISSGDNEKLFF.

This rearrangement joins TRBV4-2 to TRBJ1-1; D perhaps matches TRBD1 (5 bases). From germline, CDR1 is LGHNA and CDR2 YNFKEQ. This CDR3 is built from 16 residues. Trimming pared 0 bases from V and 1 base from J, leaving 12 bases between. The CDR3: CASSQESGGGNTEAFF. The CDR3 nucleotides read TGTGCCAGCAGCCAAGAAAGTGGGGGAGGGAACACTGAAGCTTTCTTT.